These 24 T cell receptor beta chains originate from one sample sequenced in a study of regulatory T cells in long-lasting Graves disease. Time point reported: newly diagnosed GD, antithyroid drugs for less than 3 months. PBMCs were the source of the RNA used for TCR sequencing. Sequencing libraries for TCR beta were prepared with iRepertoire HTBI primers and Arm-PCR of CDR3 regions. In TCRdb, the multiplex PCR reads were re-called with MiXCR into one record per CDR3 protein. The sample lists hundreds of thousands of distinct CDR3 sequences, about 16% occurring once. These same records also appear under a second study, on T cells in Graves' hyperthyroidism and ophthalmopathy.

The specimen was peripheral blood mononuclear cells (PBMCs), collected at new diagnosis, from a patient treated with antithyroid drugs. The receptors come from a young woman with Graves disease.

This chain connects TRBV25-1 to TRBJ2-7; 8 nucleotides line up with TRBD2. J gave up 2 bases and V 4 bases, and 4 bases lay outside the gene matches. Looked up from germline, CDR1 is MGHDK and CDR2 is SYGVNS. The CDR3 spans 14 residues. CDR3 nucleotides: TGTGCCAGCAGTGTCAGCGGGAGTGCCTACGAGCAGTACTTC. This translates into CASSVSGSAYEQYF.

In its sample, this clonotype was seen many times. The rearrangement links TRBV5-5 to TRBJ2-1, with D possibly TRBD1 on 6 matching bases. V gave up 2 bases and J gave up 2 bases, with 14 bases separating them. CDR1 SGHKS and CDR2 YYEKEE come from the germline V gene (reference sequence). The CDR3 is made up of 16 amino acids. The CDR3 nucleotides are TGTGCCAGCAGCTTTGAGCGGACAGCAGCCTACAATGAGCAGTTCTTC. It yields the protein CASSFERTAAYNEQFF.

This clonotype was counted only a few times. The chain has TRBV6-1 and TRBJ2-3, with D maybe TRBD1 (6 bases). Germline CDR1 is MNHNS and CDR2 is SASEGT. The CDR3 is 12 amino acids. Trimming pared 10 bases from V and 10 bases from J, leaving 18 bases between. CDR3 nucleotides: TGTGCCACCTCTACCCCAGGGGTATCGCAGTATTTT. Its protein product is CATSTPGVSQYF.

The gene calls are TRBV7-2 and TRBJ2-1; D is perhaps TRBD2 (5 bases). Trimming left V 3 bases short and J 8 bases short, with 11 bases between. Germline V CDR1 and CDR2: SGHTA, FQGNSA. The CDR3 runs to 13 residues. CDR3 in amino acids: CASSFDVRDEQFF. The CDR3 nucleotides read TGTGCCAGCAGCTTCGATGTGCGGGATGAGCAGTTCTTC.

This clonotype was seen many times. J is TRBJ2-2 and V is TRBV12-3 or TRBV12-4; no clear D gene. CDR3 size: 15 residues. With 3 bases removed from V and 2 bases from J, the gap between germline ends came to 10 bases. The CDR3: CASSFRFENTGELFF. The CDR3 nucleotides are TGTGCCAGCAGTTTCCGTTTCGAAAACACCGGGGAGCTGTTTTTT.

This clonotype came up many times. This chain joins TRBV3-1 and TRBJ1-1; D gene ambiguous. Trimming stripped 5 bases from V and 5 bases from J, with 6 bases between. Germline V gene data show CDR1 as LGHDT and CDR2 as YNNKEL (reference sequence). This CDR3 has 11 amino acids. The CDR3: CASSTETEAFF. DNA for the CDR3: TGTGCCAGCAGCACCGAAACTGAAGCTTTCTTT.

This clonotype has ten or more counts. V and J are TRBV27 and TRBJ2-7; 7 bases match TRBD2. J was trimmed by 4 bases and V by 3 bases; bases with no gene match: 6. CDR1 is MNHEY, CDR2 SMNVEV, per germline (reference sequence). The CDR3 is 14 residues long. In DNA form, the CDR3 reads TGTGCCAGCAGTTTTCGCGGGAGATCTTACGAGCAGTACTTC. Translating gives CASSFRGRSYEQYF.

The table lists this clonotype with a few counts. The chain joins TRBV18 to TRBJ2-2, with TRBD2 identical over 8 bases. The CDR3 runs 17 residues. With 3 bases clipped from V and 6 bases from J, the junction kept 12 bases outside the gene matches. In germline, CDR1 is KGHSH, CDR2 LQKENI. The DNA for the CDR3 is TGTGCCAGCTCACCCCCCCGCCCGGGAGGGCCGCCCGGGGAGCTGTTTTTT. Encoded protein: CASSPPRPGGPPGELFF.

This clonotype was recorded a few times. This chain joins TRBV20-1 and TRBJ2-7, with 11 nucleotides matching TRBD2. The CDR3 is 14 amino acids. CDR1 is DFQATT, CDR2 SNEGSKA, per germline (reference sequence). V was pared by 5 bases and J by 0 bases, with 3 bases of the junction left unmatched. DNA of the CDR3: TGCAGTGCTTTGGGACTAGCGGCCTCCTACGAGCAGTACTTC. This translates into CSALGLAASYEQYF.

In its sample, this clonotype was seen a few times. This chain uses TRBV20-1 with TRBJ1-1; maybe TRBD1 (6 bases). The V and J ends lost 8 bases and 3 bases respectively, with 13 bases between them. The CDR3 is made up of 12 amino acids. The germline CDR1 and CDR2 sequences are DFQATT and SNEGSKA (reference sequence). CDR3 region: CSIQGDYTEAFF. Here the CDR3 DNA reads TGCAGTATACAGGGCGATTACACTGAAGCTTTCTTT.

In this sample, this clonotype turned up many times. CDR3 region: CAWSVNWGGGELFF. The CDR3 DNA reads as TGTGCCTGGAGTGTAAATTGGGGAGGCGGGGAGCTGTTTTTT. The chain is built from TRBV30 and TRBJ2-2; weak D call: TRBD2 (6 bases). The CDR3 totals 14 residues. CDR1 is GTSNPN and CDR2 is SVGIG in the germline V gene (reference sequence). V was cut by 0 bases and J by 7 bases, with 12 bases left in between.

This clonotype was found a few times. This chain connects TRBV6-1 to TRBJ1-3; D not certain. Germline CDR1 is MNHNS and CDR2 is SASEGT. The CDR3 totals 13 residues. The V end lost 7 bases, the J end lost 3 bases, and 10 bases lay between the germline ends. The CDR3 DNA reads as TGTGCCAGCATTCGTGGGATTGGAAACACCATATATTTT. Amino acids: CASIRGIGNTIYF.

This clonotype was observed a few times. The genes are TRBV19 and TRBJ2-3, with TRBD2 identical over 13 bases. CDR1 and CDR2 (germline): LNHDA, SQIVND (reference sequence). CDR3 length: 19 residues. With 4 bases clipped from V and 2 bases from J, the junction kept 12 bases outside the gene matches. CDR3 protein: CASSTSRTSGSPVTDTQYF. CDR3 DNA: TGTGCCAGTAGTACCTCCCGGACTAGCGGGAGTCCGGTCACAGATACGCAGTATTTT.

The rearrangement joins TRBV20-1 to TRBJ2-7; TRBD1 agrees at 9 bases. The CDR3 loop spans 14 amino acids. V gave up 6 bases and J gave up 6 bases; unmatched junction bases: 12. Germline V lookup: CDR1 DFQATT, CDR2 SNEGSKA (reference sequence). The CDR3 spells CSAGRTGALTEQYF. For the CDR3, the DNA is TGCAGTGCAGGAAGGACAGGGGCTTTAACCGAGCAGTACTTC.

About this clonotype: One end of the junction varies from germline; a read error may be responsible. This chain uses TRBV28 with TRBJ2-6; a weak D match, TRBD1 (5 bases). Germline CDR1 reads MDHEN; CDR2 reads SYDVKM. CDR3 length: 18 residues. The CDR3: CASSVQGPNLSGANVLAF. In DNA form, the CDR3 reads TGTGCCAGCAGTGTCCAAGGCCCGAACCTCTCTGGGGCCAACGTCCTGGCTTTC.

This clonotype was recorded at least ten times. This sequence joins TRBV28 and TRBJ2-2, with no clear D. The CDR3 length is 16 residues. Germline CDR1 reads MDHEN; CDR2 reads SYDVKM. The V end lost 6 bases, the J end lost 8 bases, and 22 bases lay between the germline ends. For the CDR3, the DNA is TGTGCCAGCAGCTCACCGTGGGCCGAGTCGCTTGGGGAGCTGTTTTTT. This translates into CASSSPWAESLGELFF.

This clonotype was counted at least ten times. V is TRBV18 and J is TRBJ2-7; D might be TRBD1 (6 bases). Germline CDR1 and CDR2: KGHSH and LQKENI. This CDR3 spans 14 amino acids. With 2 bases removed from V and 7 bases from J, the gap between germline ends came to 15 bases. The CDR3 is CASSPVPGAGEQYF. CDR3 coding DNA: TGTGCCAGCTCACCAGTCCCAGGGGCTGGGGAGCAGTACTTC.

The genes are TRBV19 and TRBJ2-6; 10 bases are shared with TRBD1. CDR1 is LNHDA and CDR2 is SQIVND in the germline V gene (reference sequence). Trimming cost V 5 bases and J 4 bases; bases outside gene matches: 14. The CDR3 sequence is 19 residues long. CDR3 DNA sequence: TGTGCCAGTAGTCCCAAGACAGGGGGCTCGATCGCCGGGGCCAACGTCCTGACTTTC. Translated, it gives CASSPKTGGSIAGANVLTF.

This clonotype was recorded at least ten times. The rearrangement joins TRBV28 to TRBJ2-7; 7 positions match TRBD2. The CDR3 spans 16 residues. V lost 8 bases, J lost 2 bases, and 15 bases stayed unmatched. CDR1 MDHEN and CDR2 SYDVKM come from the germline V gene. For the CDR3, the DNA is TGTGCCAGCGTCCCCGGTCGGGACTACTGGGCCTACGAGCAGTACTTC. Its protein is CASVPGRDYWAYEQYF.

The rearrangement uses TRBV20-1 and TRBJ2-5; no reliable D call. The V and J ends lost 5 bases and 5 bases respectively, with 15 bases between them. CDR3 length equals 13 residues. The germline CDR1 and CDR2 sequences are DFQATT and SNEGSKA (reference sequence). CDR3 DNA: TGCAGTGCTTCCCAGCCCGCTCAGGAGACCCAGTACTTC. Translating gives CSASQPAQETQYF.

This clonotype was seen many times. The chain has TRBV12-3 or TRBV12-4 and TRBJ2-5; 11 bases map to TRBD2. CDR3 length: 14 amino acids. J gave up 9 bases and V 7 bases, and 10 bases lay outside the gene matches. For the CDR3, the DNA is TGTGCCAGCACCGGGACTAGCGGATACCGGGCCCAGTACTTC. Amino acid sequence: CASTGTSGYRAQYF.

Worth noting for this clonotype: This may arise from a read error, as a much more abundant clone is one base away. This chain links TRBV28 with TRBJ2-3; 8 positions agree with TRBD1. This CDR3 is built from 15 residues. From germline, CDR1 is MDHEN and CDR2 SYDVKM. The CDR3 here is CASTLIIQGASQQCF. The CDR3, as DNA: TGTGCCAGCACCCTAATCATCCAGGGGGCTTCGCAGCAGTGCTTC.

The chain couples TRBV7-2 to TRBJ2-7; the D is unclear. Trimming pared 2 bases from V and 3 bases from J, leaving 5 bases between. The CDR3 spans 12 residues. Germline lookup yields CDR1 SGHTA and CDR2 FQGNSA. As DNA, the CDR3 is TGTGCCAGCAGCTTAAGTTACTACGAGCAGTACTTC. Protein sequence: CASSLSYYEQYF.

A word on this clonotype: One end of the junction does not line up with germline, which may come from a read error. The chain employs TRBV11-2 and TRBJ2-5; D remains ambiguous. The CDR3 totals 11 residues. Per germline, CDR1 SGHAT and CDR2 FQNNGV. The DNA for the CDR3 is TGTGCCAGCAACTTAAGAGAGACCCAGTACTTC. Amino acids: CASNLRETQYF.